This T cell receptor beta chain was sequenced during a study of persistence of HIV-infected CD4 T cells. Comments on this clone: As yet, its antigen is unknown.

This was the immunoSEQ version 4 assay in survey mode. This table comes from immunoSEQ multiplex PCR, and its TCRdb copy is limited to in-frame clones, with some not included. The data show 35,000 to 55,000 clones, about 87% seen once. This nonspecific control used anti-CD3/anti-CD28 bead stimulation of CD4+ T cells. CD4+ T cells upregulating both CD40 ligand and CD69 were sorted as responding cells. The germline CDR1 and CDR2 sequences are SGDLS and YYNGEE. V shed 0 bases and J shed 1 base, with 1 base lying between them. The CDR3 is 13 amino acids. The specimen was CD4+ T cells sorted from PBMCs after roughly 18-hour stimulation, collected from a patient who received antiretroviral therapy. The genes are TRBV9 and TRBJ2-2, with unresolved D. The TCR was taken from an adult woman with HIV who was CMV-seropositive. The chain's CDR3 is CASSVGNTGELFF. CDR3 bases: TGTGCCAGCAGCGTAGGGAACACCGGGGAGCTGTTTTTT.